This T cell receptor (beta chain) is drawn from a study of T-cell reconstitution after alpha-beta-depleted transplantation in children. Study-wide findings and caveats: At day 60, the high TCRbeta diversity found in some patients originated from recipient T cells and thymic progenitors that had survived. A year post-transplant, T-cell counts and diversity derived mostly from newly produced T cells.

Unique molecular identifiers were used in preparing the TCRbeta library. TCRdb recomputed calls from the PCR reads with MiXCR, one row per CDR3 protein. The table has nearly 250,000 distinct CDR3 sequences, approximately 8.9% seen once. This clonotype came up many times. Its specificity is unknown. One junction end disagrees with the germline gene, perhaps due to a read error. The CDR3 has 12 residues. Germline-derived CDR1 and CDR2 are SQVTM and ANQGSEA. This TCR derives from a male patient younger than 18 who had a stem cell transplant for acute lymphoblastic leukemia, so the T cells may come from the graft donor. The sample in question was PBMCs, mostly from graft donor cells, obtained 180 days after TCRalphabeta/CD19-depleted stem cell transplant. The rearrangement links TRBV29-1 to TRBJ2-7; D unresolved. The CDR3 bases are TGCAGCTTTGAGACGGGCTCCTACGAGCAGTACTTC. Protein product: CSFETGSYEQYF.